These T cell receptor beta chains were read from a single sample in a study of Ad26.COV2.S vaccination and SARS-CoV-2 variants. Using immunoSEQ multiplex PCR, the repertoire was profiled, and TCRdb retains in-frame clones only, with some absent. The repertoire consists of around 400,000 clones, with 75% to 95% occurring once and the leading ten covering 12%. This material consisted of peripheral blood, taken in a trial of Ad26.COV2.S vaccine versus placebo. The receptors were gathered from a person aged 18-60 years who received the Ad26.COV2.S COVID-19 vaccine or a placebo. The CDR3 runs from the conserved cysteine through the conserved F or W. The D gene is left open where the match is weak. Not every row has a clone size; where given, it reads once, few, many or a size class.

cdr3_nt | cdr3_aa | v_call | clone_size | j_call | d_call
TGTGCCAGCTCACTAATCGTTGGGGTCCAAAATTCACCCCTCCACTTT | CASSLIVGVQNSPLHF | TRBV18 | - | TRBJ1-6 | -
TGTGCCAGCAGCGTGGCGGGGTCGGGGGAGCAGTACTTC | CASSVAGSGEQYF | TRBV9 | - | TRBJ2-7 | -
TGTGCCAGCAGCCCCTTCTTCGCGGAACACAATGAGCAGTTCTTC | CASSPFFAEHNEQFF | TRBV27 | - | TRBJ2-1 | -
TGCGCCAGCAGCCAAGTTTGGACAGGGGGTACCAAGGTAGGGGAGACCCAGTACTTC | CASSQVWTGGTKVGETQYF | TRBV4-3 | - | TRBJ2-5 | TRBD1
TGTGCCAGCAGTTCCTCACTCCCGACTAGCGGCCTCCAAGAGACCCAGTACTTC | CASSSSLPTSGLQETQYF | TRBV6-2/TRBV6-3 | - | TRBJ2-5 | TRBD2
TGCGCCAGCAGCCAAGAAGTGGGAGGGTACGAGCAGTACTTC | CASSQEVGGYEQYF | TRBV4-3 | - | TRBJ2-7 | TRBD2
TGTGCCAGCAGTGAATCTGGGAGTCGGCAGCCCCAGCATTTT | CASSESGSRQPQHF | TRBV2 | - | TRBJ1-5 | -
TGTGCCAGCAGAGGGGACGGAGTAAGGGGGACCCAGTACTTC | CASRGDGVRGTQYF | TRBV2 | - | TRBJ2-5 | -
TGTGCCAGCAGTTCATTTGCGGGAGGAGGGTACGAGCAGTACTTC | CASSSFAGGGYEQYF | TRBV27 | - | TRBJ2-7 | TRBD2
TGTGCCAGCAGCTTCCCGGGACTAGCCGCTTACGAGCAGTACTTC | CASSFPGLAAYEQYF | TRBV7-8 | - | TRBJ2-7 | TRBD2
TGCGCCAGCAGCTTGTATGCGGATACGCAGTATTTT | CASSLYADTQYF | TRBV5-1 | once | TRBJ2-3 | -
TGTGCCTGGGCGGGCCAGGGGAGACGAGAGACCCAGTACTTC | CAWAGQGRRETQYF | TRBV30 | - | TRBJ2-5 | -
TGTGCCAGCAGCCATCGAGACAGGTTAGACGAAAAACTGTTTTTT | CASSHRDRLDEKLFF | TRBV3-1/TRBV3-2 | - | TRBJ1-4 | -
TGTGCCAGCAGCTTAGACCACGTAAACATTCAGTACTTC | CASSLDHVNIQYF | TRBV7-2 | - | TRBJ2-4 | -
TGTGCCAGTAGTCTACGGCAGGGGCGCATTAGCAATCAGCCCCAGCATTTT | CASSLRQGRISNQPQHF | TRBV19 | - | TRBJ1-5 | -
TGTGCCAGCAGCTTAGTATCTGGGGGAAGCTACGAGCAGTACTTC | CASSLVSGGSYEQYF | TRBV7-2 | few | TRBJ2-7 | -
TGCAGCGTTGATTTGACAATCCCTGAAGCTTTCTTT | CSVDLTIPEAFF | TRBV29-1 | once | TRBJ1-1 | -
TGCGCCAGCAGCCAAGATGCCAGCGGGACGTTTTCCGTAAATGAGCAGTTCTTC | CASSQDASGTFSVNEQFF | TRBV4-3 | - | TRBJ2-1 | TRBD2
TGTGCCATCAGTGACCACACCCGATTCCGGGACGAAGCTTTCTTT | CAISDHTRFRDEAFF | TRBV10-3 | - | TRBJ1-1 | -
TGTGCCAGCAGCTTAGGGGGGCAAGTCTACGAGCAGTACTTC | CASSLGGQVYEQYF | TRBV7-2 | - | TRBJ2-7 | -
TGTGCCTGGAACTCCGGACAGGGGGCTAGTGAAAAACTGTTTTTT | CAWNSGQGASEKLFF | TRBV30 | few | TRBJ1-4 | TRBD1
TGTGCCAGCAGCCAAGATCGGAGGAGGACTAGCGGGAGCACAGATACGCAGTATTTT | CASSQDRRRTSGSTDTQYF | TRBV4-2 | - | TRBJ2-3 | TRBD2
TGCGCCAGCAGCCAAGGGGGCGGGAGCTCCTACGAGCAGTACTTC | CASSQGGGSSYEQYF | TRBV4-3 | - | TRBJ2-7 | TRBD2
TGTGCCAGCACGCGGCGACAGGGGCGCTCCTACGAGCAGTACTTC | CASTRRQGRSYEQYF | TRBV6-5 | - | TRBJ2-7 | TRBD1
TGTGCCAGCAGTGGGACAGGGGGCGGGGAGCTGTTTTTT | CASSGTGGGELFF | TRBV12-3/TRBV12-4 | - | TRBJ2-2 | TRBD1
TGTGCCACCTCAAGGGGGGTGGGAACTGAAGCTTTCTTT | CATSRGVGTEAFF | TRBV3-1/TRBV3-2 | - | TRBJ1-1 | -
TGTGCCAGCAGCCCGTTAAGGGACAGTGTATTCTATGGCTACACCTTC | CASSPLRDSVFYGYTF | TRBV5-5 | - | TRBJ1-2 | TRBD1
TGTGCCAGCAGTTATGAGTACGGTAGCAATCAGCCCCAGCATTTT | CASSYEYGSNQPQHF | TRBV28 | - | TRBJ1-5 | -
TGTGCCACCAGCAGGGAATTAGCGGGAGAGTACAATGAGCAGTTCTTC | CATSRELAGEYNEQFF | TRBV15 | - | TRBJ2-1 | TRBD2
TGTGCCAGCAGCTTAGTCCAGTATGAGCAGTTCTTC | CASSLVQYEQFF | TRBV7-9 | - | TRBJ2-1 | -
TGTGCCAGCAGGCAATTTACAGGGGGTCAAGATGAAGCTTTCTTT | CASRQFTGGQDEAFF | TRBV6-5 | - | TRBJ1-1 | TRBD1
TGTGCCATCAGTGAGTCGGCAGGGGAGGCTTTCTTT | CAISESAGEAFF | TRBV10-3 | - | TRBJ1-1 | -
TGTGCCAGCAGCTTGTTCGAGGGTCTCCCCCTCCACTTT | CASSLFEGLPLHF | TRBV5-4 | - | TRBJ1-6 | -
TGTGCCAGCAGTCGACAGGGGGCATGGTCCTATAATTCACCCCTCCACTTT | CASSRQGAWSYNSPLHF | TRBV25-1 | - | TRBJ1-6 | TRBD1
TGTGCCAGCAGTCTTAGGACTAGCGGGAGGGGGTACTACGAGCAGTACTTC | CASSLRTSGRGYYEQYF | TRBV6-6 | - | TRBJ2-7 | TRBD2
TGTGCCTGGAGCCCCGCTTTGACATACGAGCAGTACTTC | CAWSPALTYEQYF | TRBV30 | once | TRBJ2-7 | -
TGTGCCAGCAGGGGAGGGGGCCTCGTTACCTATGGCTACACCTTC | CASRGGGLVTYGYTF | TRBV6-5 | - | TRBJ1-2 | TRBD1
TGCGCCAGCAGCTCGGACACGGAGACTGAAGCTTTCTTT | CASSSDTETEAFF | TRBV5-1 | - | TRBJ1-1 | -
TGTGCCAGCAGCCCATACACTAGCGGGAGGGCCGTTAAAGAGACCCAGTACTTC | CASSPYTSGRAVKETQYF | TRBV11-2 | once | TRBJ2-5 | TRBD2
TGTGCCAGTAGTACGGGACAGGGTGGACAGCCCCAGCATTTT | CASSTGQGGQPQHF | TRBV19 | - | TRBJ1-5 | TRBD1
TGTGCCACCAGTGACTTGGGACCTAACAATGAGCAGTTCTTC | CATSDLGPNNEQFF | TRBV24-1 | - | TRBJ2-1 | -
TGTGCCTGGCAAACTGGGGGAGGCCCACTCTACGAGCAGTACTTC | CAWQTGGGPLYEQYF | TRBV30 | - | TRBJ2-7 | -
TGTGCCAGCAGTTACCGTGGGACCCCCTCCTACGAGCAGTACTTC | CASSYRGTPSYEQYF | TRBV6-5 | - | TRBJ2-7 | -
TGTGCCAGCAGCGTAGGATCGTTTAGCTCCTACGAGCAGTACTTC | CASSVGSFSSYEQYF | TRBV9 | once | TRBJ2-7 | -
TGCGCCAGCAGCTGGACGGACTCGAACACTGAAGCTTTCTTT | CASSWTDSNTEAFF | TRBV5-1 | - | TRBJ1-1 | -
TGTGCCAGCAGCCAACAAAATCAGCCCCAGCATTTT | CASSQQNQPQHF | TRBV3-1/TRBV3-2 | few | TRBJ1-5 | -
TGTGCCAGCAGCACGGGACTAGCGGAAAGTTTTCACAATGAGCAGTTCTTC | CASSTGLAESFHNEQFF | TRBV11-2 | once | TRBJ2-1 | TRBD2
TGTGCCAGCAGCCGACCTGACCTGGATTCACCCCTCCACTTT | CASSRPDLDSPLHF | TRBV4-2 | - | TRBJ1-6 | -
TGTGCCAGCAGAAGGGACAGTACCGGGGCCAACGTCCTGACTTTC | CASRRDSTGANVLTF | TRBV28 | - | TRBJ2-6 | TRBD1
TGTGCCAGCAGCCAAAACGGCCCTCTTGTCAATGAGCAGTTCTTC | CASSQNGPLVNEQFF | TRBV2 | - | TRBJ2-1 | -
TGTGCCAGCAGCGACCGGACTAGCGGGAGGGAGTACGAGCAGTACTTC | CASSDRTSGREYEQYF | TRBV7-8 | - | TRBJ2-7 | TRBD2
TGCGCCAGCAGCCAAGGTGTGACTAGGCGCACAGATACGCAGTATTTT | CASSQGVTRRTDTQYF | TRBV4-1 | once | TRBJ2-3 | -
TGTGCCAGCAGCCCGTCGGCCCGACAGGATCCCTACGAGCAGTACTTC | CASSPSARQDPYEQYF | TRBV7-9 | - | TRBJ2-7 | -